The T cell receptor (beta chain) under discussion was sequenced for a study of cytomegalovirus exposure and HLA in healthy donors. This clone occurred once. Its antigen is as yet unknown. PCR amplification relied on 60 Vbeta primers (plus 13 Jbeta primers). Method: immunoSEQ multiplex PCR; TCRdb's copy keeps in-frame clones and lacks some. Among approximately 100,000 clones listed, about 70% were seen once. Study-wide results and caveats: In vitro experiments confirmed that three CMV-associated chains were specific for CMV antigens.

The receptor's source is a man aged 45-65 years in good health and CMV-seropositive. Sequencing used PBMCs.

The CDR3 nucleotides read TGCAGCGCCTCCGGACTAGCAGAGACCCAGTACTTC. Amino acid sequence: CSASGLAETQYF. V is TRBV29-1 and J is TRBJ2-5; 8 nucleotides align to TRBD2. Germline V gives CDR1 SQVTM, CDR2 ANQGSEA. Unmatched junction bases numbered 5, after V lost 7 bases and J lost 4 bases. The CDR3 covers 12 residues.